This TCR beta chain was recovered during a study of neurological immune-mediated disorders. In its sample, this clonotype was seen a few times. Germline is not matched at one junction end, which may reflect a read error. cDNA synthesis was performed by 5'RACE with 10-nucleotide random UMIs. The authors obtained over 200 million TCR-beta sequences from 15-18 subjects per sequencing run. MiXCR, applied by TCRdb to the 5' RACE reads, yields one record per CDR3 protein. The table shows 65,000 to 95,000 distinct CDR3 sequences, with just over 5% occurring only once. This TCR was recovered from a woman in her thirties with multiple sclerosis. The sequenced sample consisted of PBMCs.

The CDR3 DNA reads as TGTGACAGCAGTCCTTACAATGAGCAGTTCTTC. Translation: CDSSPYNEQFF. The chain couples TRBV28 to TRBJ2-1; no clear D. This CDR3 has 11 residues. Looked up from germline, CDR1 is MDHEN and CDR2 is SYDVKM.